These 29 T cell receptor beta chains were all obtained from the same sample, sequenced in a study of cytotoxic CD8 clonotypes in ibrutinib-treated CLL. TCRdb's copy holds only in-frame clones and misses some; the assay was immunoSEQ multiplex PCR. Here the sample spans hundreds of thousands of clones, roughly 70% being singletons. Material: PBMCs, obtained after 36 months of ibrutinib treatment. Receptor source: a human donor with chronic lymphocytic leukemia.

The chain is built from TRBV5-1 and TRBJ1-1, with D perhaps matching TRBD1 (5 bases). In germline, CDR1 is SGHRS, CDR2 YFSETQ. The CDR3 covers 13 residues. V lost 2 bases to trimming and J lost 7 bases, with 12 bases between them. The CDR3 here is CASSFDDSLEAFF. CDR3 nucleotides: TGCGCCAGCAGCTTCGATGACAGTCTTGAAGCTTTCTTT.

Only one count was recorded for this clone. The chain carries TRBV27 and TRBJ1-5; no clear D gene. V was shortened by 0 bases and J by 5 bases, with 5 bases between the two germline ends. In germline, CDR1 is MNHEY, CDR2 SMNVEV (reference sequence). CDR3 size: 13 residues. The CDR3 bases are TGTGCCAGCAGTTTATCGGGGTATCAGCCCCAGCATTTT. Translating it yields CASSLSGYQPQHF.

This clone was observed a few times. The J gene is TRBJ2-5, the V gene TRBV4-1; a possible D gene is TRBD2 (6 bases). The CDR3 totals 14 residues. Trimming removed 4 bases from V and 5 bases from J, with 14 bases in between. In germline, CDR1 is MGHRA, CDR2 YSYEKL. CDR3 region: CASSPSGLLETQYF. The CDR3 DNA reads TGCGCCAGCAGCCCCTCGGGACTCTTGGAGACCCAGTACTTC.

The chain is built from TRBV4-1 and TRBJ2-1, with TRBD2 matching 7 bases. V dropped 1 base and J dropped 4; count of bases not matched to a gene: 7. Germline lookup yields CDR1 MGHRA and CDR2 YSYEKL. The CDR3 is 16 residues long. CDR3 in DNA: TGCGCCAGCAGCCAAGGATGGGGGGGTGGATACAATGAGCAGTTCTTC. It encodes CASSQGWGGGYNEQFF.

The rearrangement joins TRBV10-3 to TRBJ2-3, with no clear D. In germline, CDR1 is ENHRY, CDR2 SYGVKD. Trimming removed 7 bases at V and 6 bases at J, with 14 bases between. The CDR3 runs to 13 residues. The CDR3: CAITHEPRDTQYF. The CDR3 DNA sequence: TGTGCCATCACTCACGAACCAAGGGATACGCAGTATTTT.

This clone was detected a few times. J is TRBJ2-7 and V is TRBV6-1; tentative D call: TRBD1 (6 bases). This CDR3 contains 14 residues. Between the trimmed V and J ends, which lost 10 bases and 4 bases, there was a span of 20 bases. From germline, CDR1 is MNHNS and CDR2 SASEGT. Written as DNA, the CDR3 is TGTGCCATAGCCGTCCCACAGGGTTTGTACGAGCAGTACTTC. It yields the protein CAIAVPQGLYEQYF.

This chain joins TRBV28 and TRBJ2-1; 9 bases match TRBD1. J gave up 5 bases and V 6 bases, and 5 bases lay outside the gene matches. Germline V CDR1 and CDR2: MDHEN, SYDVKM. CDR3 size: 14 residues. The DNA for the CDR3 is TGTGCCAGCAGACAGGGGGCGTACAACAATGAGCAGTTCTTC. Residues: CASRQGAYNNEQFF.

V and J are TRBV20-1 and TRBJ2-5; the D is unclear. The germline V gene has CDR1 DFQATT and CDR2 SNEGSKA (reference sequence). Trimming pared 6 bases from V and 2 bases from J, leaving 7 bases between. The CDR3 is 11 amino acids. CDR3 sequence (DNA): TGCAGTGCGAATCGACAAGAGACCCAGTACTTC. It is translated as CSANRQETQYF.

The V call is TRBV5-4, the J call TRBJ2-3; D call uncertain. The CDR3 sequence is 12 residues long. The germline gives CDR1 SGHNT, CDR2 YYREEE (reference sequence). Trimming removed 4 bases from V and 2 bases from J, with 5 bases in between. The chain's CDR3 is CASSGYTDTQYF. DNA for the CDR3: TGTGCCAGCAGCGGCTACACAGATACGCAGTATTTT.

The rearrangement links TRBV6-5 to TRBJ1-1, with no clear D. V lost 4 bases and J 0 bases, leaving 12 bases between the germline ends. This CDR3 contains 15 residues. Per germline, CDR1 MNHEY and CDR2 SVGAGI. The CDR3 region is CASSSTFFMNTEAFF. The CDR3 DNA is TGTGCCAGCAGTTCTACCTTCTTTATGAACACTGAAGCTTTCTTT.

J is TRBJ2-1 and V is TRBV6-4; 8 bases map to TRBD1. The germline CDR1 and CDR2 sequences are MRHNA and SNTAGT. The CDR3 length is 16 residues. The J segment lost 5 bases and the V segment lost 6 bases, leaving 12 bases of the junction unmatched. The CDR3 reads CASSRSSGTGDNEQFF. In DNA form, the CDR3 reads TGTGCCAGCAGCCGGAGCTCCGGGACAGGAGACAATGAGCAGTTCTTC.

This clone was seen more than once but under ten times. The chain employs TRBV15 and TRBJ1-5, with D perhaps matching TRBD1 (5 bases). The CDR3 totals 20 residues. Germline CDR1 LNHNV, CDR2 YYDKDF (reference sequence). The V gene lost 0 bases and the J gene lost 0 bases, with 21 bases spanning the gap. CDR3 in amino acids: CATSRDATGLFGYSNQPQHF. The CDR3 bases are TGTGCCACCAGCAGAGACGCGACGGGGCTCTTTGGTTATAGCAATCAGCCCCAGCATTTT.

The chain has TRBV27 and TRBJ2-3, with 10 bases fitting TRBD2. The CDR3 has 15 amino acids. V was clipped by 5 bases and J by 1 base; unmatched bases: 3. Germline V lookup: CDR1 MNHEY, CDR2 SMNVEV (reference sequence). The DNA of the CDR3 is TGTGCCAGCAGTATCGGGACTAGCGGCACAGATACGCAGTATTTT. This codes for CASSIGTSGTDTQYF.

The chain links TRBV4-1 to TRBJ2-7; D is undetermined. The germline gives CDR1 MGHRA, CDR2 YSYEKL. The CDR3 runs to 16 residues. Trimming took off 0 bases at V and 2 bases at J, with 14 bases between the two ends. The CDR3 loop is CASSQEGGQVAYEQYF. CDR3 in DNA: TGCGCCAGCAGCCAAGAGGGTGGGCAGGTGGCCTACGAGCAGTACTTC.

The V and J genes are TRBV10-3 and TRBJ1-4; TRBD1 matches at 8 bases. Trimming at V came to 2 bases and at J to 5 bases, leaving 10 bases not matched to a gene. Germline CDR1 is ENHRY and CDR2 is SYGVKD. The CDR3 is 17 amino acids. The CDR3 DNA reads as TGTGCCATCAGTGAGCCAAAAGGGACAGGTAGAAATGAAAAACTGTTTTTT. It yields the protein CAISEPKGTGRNEKLFF.

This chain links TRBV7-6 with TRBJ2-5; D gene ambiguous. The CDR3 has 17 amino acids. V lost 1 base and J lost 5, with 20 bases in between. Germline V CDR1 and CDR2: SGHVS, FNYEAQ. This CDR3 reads CASSLEAAGRSMETQYF. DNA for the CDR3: TGTGCCAGCAGCTTAGAGGCAGCTGGTAGAAGCATGGAGACCCAGTACTTC.

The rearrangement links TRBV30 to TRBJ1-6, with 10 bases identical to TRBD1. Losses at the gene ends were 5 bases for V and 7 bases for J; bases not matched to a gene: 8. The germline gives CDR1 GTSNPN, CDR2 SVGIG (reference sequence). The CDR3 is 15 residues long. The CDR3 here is CAWPKSDRGNSPLHF. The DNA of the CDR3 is TGTGCCTGGCCAAAGTCGGACAGGGGGAATTCACCCCTCCACTTT.

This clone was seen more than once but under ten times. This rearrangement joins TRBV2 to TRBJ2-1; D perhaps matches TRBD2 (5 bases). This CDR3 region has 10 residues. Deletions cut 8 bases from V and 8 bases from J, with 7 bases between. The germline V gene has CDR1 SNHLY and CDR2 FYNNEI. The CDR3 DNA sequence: TGTGCCAGCTGGCGGGATGAGCAGTTCTTC. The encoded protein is CASWRDEQFF.

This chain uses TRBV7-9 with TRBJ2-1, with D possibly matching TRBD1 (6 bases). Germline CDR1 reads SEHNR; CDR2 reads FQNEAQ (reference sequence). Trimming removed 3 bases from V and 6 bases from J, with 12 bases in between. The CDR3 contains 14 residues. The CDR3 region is CASSLGQKLNEQFF. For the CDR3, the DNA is TGTGCCAGCAGCTTGGGACAAAAGCTCAATGAGCAGTTCTTC.

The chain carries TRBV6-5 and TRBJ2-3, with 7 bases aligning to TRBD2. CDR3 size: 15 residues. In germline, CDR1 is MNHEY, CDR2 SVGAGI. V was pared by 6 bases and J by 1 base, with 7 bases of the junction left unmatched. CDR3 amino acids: CASSRVAGGTDTQYF. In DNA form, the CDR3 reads TGTGCCAGCAGCCGCGTAGCGGGCGGCACAGATACGCAGTATTTT.

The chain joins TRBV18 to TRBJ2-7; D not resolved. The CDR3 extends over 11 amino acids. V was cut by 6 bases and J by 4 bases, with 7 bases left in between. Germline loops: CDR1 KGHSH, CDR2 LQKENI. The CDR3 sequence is CASSGRYEQYF. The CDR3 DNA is TGTGCCAGCTCCGGACGGTACGAGCAGTACTTC.

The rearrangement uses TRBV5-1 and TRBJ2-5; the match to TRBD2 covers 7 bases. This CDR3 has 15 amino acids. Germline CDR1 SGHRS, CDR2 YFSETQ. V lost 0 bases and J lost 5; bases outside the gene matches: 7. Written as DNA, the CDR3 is TGCGCCAGCAGCTTGGCCGCCGGGAGGCCGGAGACCCAGTACTTC. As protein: CASSLAAGRPETQYF.

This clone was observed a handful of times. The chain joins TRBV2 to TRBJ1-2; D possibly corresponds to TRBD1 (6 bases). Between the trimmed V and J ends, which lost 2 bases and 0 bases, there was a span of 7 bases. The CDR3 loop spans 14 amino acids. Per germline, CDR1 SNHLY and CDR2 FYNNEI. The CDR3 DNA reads TGTGCCAGCAGTGAACCAGGGGCTAACTATGGCTACACCTTC. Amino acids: CASSEPGANYGYTF.

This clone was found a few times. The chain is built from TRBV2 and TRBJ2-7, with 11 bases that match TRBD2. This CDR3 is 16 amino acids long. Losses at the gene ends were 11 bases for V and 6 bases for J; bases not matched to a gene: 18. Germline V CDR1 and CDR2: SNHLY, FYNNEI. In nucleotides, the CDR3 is TGTGCCGGATCCTTCCTAGCGGGGGGCCTTGGAGGCGAGCAGTACTTC. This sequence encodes CAGSFLAGGLGGEQYF.

CDR3 sequence: CASSLGTGQRETQYF. Written as DNA, the CDR3 is TGTGCCAGCAGTTTGGGGACAGGGCAGAGGGAGACCCAGTACTTC. The chain carries TRBV27 and TRBJ2-5; 9 positions match TRBD1. Trimming took 3 bases from V and 5 from J; bases not matched to a gene: 7. The CDR3 consists of 15 residues. Germline values: CDR1 MNHEY, CDR2 SMNVEV (reference sequence).

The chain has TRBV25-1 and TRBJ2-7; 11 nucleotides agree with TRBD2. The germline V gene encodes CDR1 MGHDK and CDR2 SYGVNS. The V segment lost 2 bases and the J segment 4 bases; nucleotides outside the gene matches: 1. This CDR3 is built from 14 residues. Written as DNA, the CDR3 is TGTGCCAGCAGTGAACTAGCGGGAGGATACGAGCAGTACTTC. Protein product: CASSELAGGYEQYF.

CDR3 sequence reads: CASGPGGGITYNSPLHF. In nucleotides, the CDR3 is TGTGCTAGTGGTCCCGGTGGAGGGATTACCTATAATTCACCCCTCCACTTT. The chain is built from TRBV12-5 and TRBJ1-6; D gene unclear. The V gene's germline CDR1 is LGHNT and CDR2 FRNRAP. Trimming cost V 5 bases and J 2 bases, with 16 bases left between them. The CDR3 is 17 residues long.

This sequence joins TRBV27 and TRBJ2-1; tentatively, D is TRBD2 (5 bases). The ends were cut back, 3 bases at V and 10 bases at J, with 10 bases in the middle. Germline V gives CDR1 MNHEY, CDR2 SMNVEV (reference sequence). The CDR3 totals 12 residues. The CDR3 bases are TGTGCCAGCAGTTTCTTTGGCGGGGAGCAGTTCTTC. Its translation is CASSFFGGEQFF.

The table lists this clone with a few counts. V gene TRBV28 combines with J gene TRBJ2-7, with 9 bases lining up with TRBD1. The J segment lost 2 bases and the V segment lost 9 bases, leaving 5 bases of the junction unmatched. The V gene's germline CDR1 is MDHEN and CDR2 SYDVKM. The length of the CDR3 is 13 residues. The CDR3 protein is CASGTGSPYEQYF. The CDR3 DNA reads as TGTGCCAGTGGGACAGGGAGCCCCTACGAGCAGTACTTC.